This T cell receptor beta chain was recorded in a study of shared clonotypes between healthy human individuals. The CDR3 loop spans 14 amino acids. Trimming removed 1 base from V and 5 bases from J, with 12 bases in between. Germline V gives CDR1 SGHNT, CDR2 YYREEE (reference sequence). Points from the study as a whole: Roughly 4.7% was the fraction of naive CD4 clonotypes found shared across several donors.

As regards this clone: Its antigen is not identified.

Repertoires were generated with immunoSEQ multiplex PCR, while TCRdb's copy carries only in-frame clones and drops some. Altogether 2 million to 2.5 million clones are present, about 90% being singletons, with the ten largest covering 0.37%. The sample taken for sequencing was naive CD4+ T cells from PBMCs. Described subset: CD45RA+ positively selected. This TCR was sampled from a man aged 18 to 30 in good health. Some clones in this sample may be carry-over from other donors' samples. The chain has TRBV5-4 and TRBJ1-1; D is uncertain. CDR3 protein: CASSLFGVWTEAFF. The CDR3 DNA reads TGTGCCAGCAGCTTGTTCGGGGTCTGGACTGAAGCTTTCTTT.